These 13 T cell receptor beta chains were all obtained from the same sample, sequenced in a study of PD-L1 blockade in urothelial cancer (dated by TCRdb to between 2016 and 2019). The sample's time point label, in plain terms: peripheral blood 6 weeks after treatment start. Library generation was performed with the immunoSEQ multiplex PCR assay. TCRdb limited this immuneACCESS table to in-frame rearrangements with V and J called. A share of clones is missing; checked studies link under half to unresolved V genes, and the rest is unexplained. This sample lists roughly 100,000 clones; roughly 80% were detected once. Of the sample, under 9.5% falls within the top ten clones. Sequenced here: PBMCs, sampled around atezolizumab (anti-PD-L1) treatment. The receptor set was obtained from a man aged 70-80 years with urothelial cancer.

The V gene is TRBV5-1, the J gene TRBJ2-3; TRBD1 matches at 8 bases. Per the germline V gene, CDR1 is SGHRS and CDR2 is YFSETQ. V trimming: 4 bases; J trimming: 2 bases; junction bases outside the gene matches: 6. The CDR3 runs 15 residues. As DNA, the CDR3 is TGCGCCAGCAGCGGCGGGACAGGCATCACAGATACGCAGTATTTT. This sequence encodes CASSGGTGITDTQYF.

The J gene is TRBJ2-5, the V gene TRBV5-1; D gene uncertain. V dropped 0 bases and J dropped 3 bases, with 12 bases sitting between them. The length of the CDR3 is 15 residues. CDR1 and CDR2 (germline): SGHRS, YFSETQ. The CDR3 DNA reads TGCGCCAGCAGCTTGGCTTACTTGCGTGAAGAGACCCAGTACTTC. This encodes CASSLAYLREETQYF.

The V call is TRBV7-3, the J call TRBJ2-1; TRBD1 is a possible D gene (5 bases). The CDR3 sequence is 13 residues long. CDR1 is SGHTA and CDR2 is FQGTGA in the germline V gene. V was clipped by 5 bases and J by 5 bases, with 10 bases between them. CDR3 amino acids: CASSPDRDNEQFF. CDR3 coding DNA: TGTGCCAGCAGCCCCGACAGAGACAATGAGCAGTTCTTC.

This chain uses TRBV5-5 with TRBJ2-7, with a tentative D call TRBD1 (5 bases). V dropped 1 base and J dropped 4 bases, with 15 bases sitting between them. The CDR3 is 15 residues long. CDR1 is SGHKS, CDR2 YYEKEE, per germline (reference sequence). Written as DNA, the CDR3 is TGTGCCAGCAGCTTGTCGGGTTCGCAGGGTTACGAGCAGTACTTC. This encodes CASSLSGSQGYEQYF.

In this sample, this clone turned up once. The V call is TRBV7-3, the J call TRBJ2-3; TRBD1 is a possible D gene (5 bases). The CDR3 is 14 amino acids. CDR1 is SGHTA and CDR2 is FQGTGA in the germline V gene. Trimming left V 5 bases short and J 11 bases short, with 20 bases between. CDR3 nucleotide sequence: TGTGCCAGCAGCCCCGAAGGACCCAGCCAGGGGCAGTATTTT. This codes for CASSPEGPSQGQYF. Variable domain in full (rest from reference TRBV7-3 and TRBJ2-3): GAGVSQTPSNKVTEKGKYVELRCDPISGHTALYWYRQSLGQGPEFLIYFQGTGAADDSGLPNDRFFAVRPEGSVSTLKIQRTERGDSAVYLCASSPEGPSQGQYFGPGTRLTVL.

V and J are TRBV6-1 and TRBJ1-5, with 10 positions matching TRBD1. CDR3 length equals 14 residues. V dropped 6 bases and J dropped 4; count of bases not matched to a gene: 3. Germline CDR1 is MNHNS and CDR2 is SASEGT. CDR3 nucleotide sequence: TGTGCCAGCAGGCGGGGACAGGGGAATCAGCCCCAGCATTTT. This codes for CASRRGQGNQPQHF.

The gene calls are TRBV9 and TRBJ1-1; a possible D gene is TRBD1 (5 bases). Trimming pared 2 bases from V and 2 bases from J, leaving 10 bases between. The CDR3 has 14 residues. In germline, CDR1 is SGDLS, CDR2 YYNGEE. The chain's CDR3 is CASSVTGSNTEAFF. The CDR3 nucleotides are TGTGCCAGCAGCGTCACAGGATCTAACACTGAAGCTTTCTTT.

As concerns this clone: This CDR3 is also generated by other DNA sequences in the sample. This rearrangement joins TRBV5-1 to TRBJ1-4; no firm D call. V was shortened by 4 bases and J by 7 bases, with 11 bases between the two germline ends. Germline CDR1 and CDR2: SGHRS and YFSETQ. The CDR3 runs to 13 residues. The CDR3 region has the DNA TGCGCCAGCAGCCTCGGACGGGGTGAAAAACTGTTTTTT. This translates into CASSLGRGEKLFF.

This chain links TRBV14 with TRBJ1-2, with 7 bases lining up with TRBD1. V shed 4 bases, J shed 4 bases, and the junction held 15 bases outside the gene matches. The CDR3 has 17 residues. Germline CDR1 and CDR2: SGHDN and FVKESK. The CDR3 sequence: CASSPRQGPTESYGYTF. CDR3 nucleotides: TGTGCCAGCAGCCCACGACAGGGACCCACTGAAAGCTATGGCTACACCTTC.

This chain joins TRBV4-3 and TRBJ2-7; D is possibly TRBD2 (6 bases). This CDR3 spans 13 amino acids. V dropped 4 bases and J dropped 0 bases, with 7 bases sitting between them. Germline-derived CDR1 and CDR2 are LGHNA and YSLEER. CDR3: CASSPGSSYEQYF. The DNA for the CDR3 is TGCGCCAGCAGCCCCGGGAGCTCCTACGAGCAGTACTTC.

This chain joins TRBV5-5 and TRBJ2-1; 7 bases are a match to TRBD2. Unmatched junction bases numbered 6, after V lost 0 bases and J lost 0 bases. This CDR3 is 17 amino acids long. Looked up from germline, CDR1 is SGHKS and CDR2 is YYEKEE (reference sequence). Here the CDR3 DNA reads TGTGCCAGCAGCTTGGGGAGAGCGGGGATCTCCTACAATGAGCAGTTCTTC. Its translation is CASSLGRAGISYNEQFF.

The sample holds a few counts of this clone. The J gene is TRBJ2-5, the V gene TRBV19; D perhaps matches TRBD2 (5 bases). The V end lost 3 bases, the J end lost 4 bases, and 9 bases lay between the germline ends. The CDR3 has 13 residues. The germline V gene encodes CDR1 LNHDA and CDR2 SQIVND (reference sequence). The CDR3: CASSMVRGETQYF. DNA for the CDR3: TGTGCCAGTAGTATGGTTCGGGGAGAGACCCAGTACTTC.

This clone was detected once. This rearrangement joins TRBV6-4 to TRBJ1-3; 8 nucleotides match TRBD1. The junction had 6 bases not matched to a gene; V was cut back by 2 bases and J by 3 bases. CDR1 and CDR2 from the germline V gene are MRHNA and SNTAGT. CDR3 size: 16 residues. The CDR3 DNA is TGTGCCAGCAGTGACCCCGACAGGGGTAATGGAAACACCATATATTTT. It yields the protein CASSDPDRGNGNTIYF.